This T cell receptor beta chain appears in the sequencing data of a study of cytomegalovirus exposure and HLA in healthy donors. Study as a whole: Earlier work reported around 110 million unique TCR beta sequences from 150 million to 200 million T cells.

A note on this clone: Its antigen is unidentified.

Primers included in the PCR were 60 Vbeta and 13 Jbeta primers. Here immunoSEQ multiplex PCR was the method, and the copy in TCRdb shows in-frame clones only, minus some. The sample lists about 180,000 clones, 79% occurring once. Study-level points and caveats: Follow-up analysis seemed to connect common viral pathogens with several of the most significant clusters identified. The study designated about 160 TCR beta chains cytomegalovirus-associated. Later analysis showed TCR association rates varying by HLA locus, highest for DRB1 and lowest for HLA-C.

Germline CDR1 and CDR2: SGHTA and FQGNSA. Trimming shortened V by 5 bases and J by 6 bases, and 17 bases separated the two germline ends. The CDR3 runs to 15 residues. V usage is TRBV7-2 and J usage is TRBJ1-5; the D gene is possibly TRBD1 (5 bases). This receptor was taken from a woman aged 40 to 50 in good health and CMV-seronegative. Sample: PBMCs. This chain's CDR3 is CASSTRTTGGQPQHF. Written as DNA, the CDR3 is TGTGCCAGCAGCACAAGGACCACCGGGGGTCAGCCCCAGCATTTT.